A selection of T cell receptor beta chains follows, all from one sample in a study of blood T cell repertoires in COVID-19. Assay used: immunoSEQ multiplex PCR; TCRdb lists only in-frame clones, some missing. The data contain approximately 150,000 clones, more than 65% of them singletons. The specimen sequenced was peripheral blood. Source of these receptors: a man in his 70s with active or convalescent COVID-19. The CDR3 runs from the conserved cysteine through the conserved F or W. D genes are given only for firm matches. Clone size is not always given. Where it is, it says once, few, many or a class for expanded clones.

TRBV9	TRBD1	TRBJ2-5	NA	CASSVDVTGEETQYF	TGTGCCAGCAGCGTAGATGTGACAGGGGAAGAGACCCAGTACTTC
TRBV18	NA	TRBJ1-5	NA	CASSPRPNQPQHF	TGTGCCAGCTCACCACGTCCGAATCAGCCCCAGCATTTT
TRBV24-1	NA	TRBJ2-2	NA	CATSDFGGRAGELFF	TGTGCCACCAGTGATTTCGGGGGGCGTGCCGGGGAGCTGTTTTTT
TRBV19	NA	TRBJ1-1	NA	CASSIATAVPRTEAFF	TGTGCCAGTAGTATAGCCACAGCGGTTCCGAGGACTGAAGCTTTCTTT
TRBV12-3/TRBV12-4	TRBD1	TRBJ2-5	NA	CASSLRGLETQYF	TGTGCCAGCAGTCTCAGGGGGCTCGAGACCCAGTACTTC
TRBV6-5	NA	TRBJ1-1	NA	CASSKTANTEAFF	TGTGCCAGCAGTAAAACAGCGAACACTGAAGCTTTCTTT
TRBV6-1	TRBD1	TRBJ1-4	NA	CASSGDRGTTNEKLFF	TGTGCCAGCAGTGGAGACAGGGGTACAACTAATGAAAAACTGTTTTTT
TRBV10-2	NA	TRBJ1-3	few	CASSVGGDSGNTIYF	TGCGCCAGCAGTGTGGGGGGAGACTCTGGAAACACCATATATTTT
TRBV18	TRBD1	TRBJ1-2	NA	CASSKGQINYGYTF	TGTGCCAGCTCCAAGGGACAGATTAACTATGGCTACACCTTC
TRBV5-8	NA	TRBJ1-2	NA	CASSSGVGGGYTF	TGTGCCAGCAGCTCCGGAGTGGGTGGAGGCTACACCTTC
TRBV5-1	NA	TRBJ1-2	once	CASSLARASYGYTF	TGCGCCAGCAGCTTGGCGAGGGCGAGCTATGGCTACACCTTC
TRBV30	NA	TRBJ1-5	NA	CAWSFLGGSNQPQHF	TGTGCCTGGAGTTTCTTGGGGGGTAGCAATCAGCCCCAGCATTTT
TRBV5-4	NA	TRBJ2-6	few	CASSLARQSSGANVLTF	TGTGCCAGCAGCTTGGCCCGACAGAGCTCTGGGGCCAACGTCCTGACTTTC
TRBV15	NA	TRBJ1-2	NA	CATSRSGRGYTF	TGTGCCACCAGCCGATCAGGAAGGGGCTACACCTTC
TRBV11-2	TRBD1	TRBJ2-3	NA	CASSLDLGQATDTQYF	TGTGCCAGCAGCTTAGATCTAGGACAGGCCACAGATACGCAGTATTTT
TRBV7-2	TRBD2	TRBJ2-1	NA	CASSLGRLAKVDNEQFF	TGTGCCAGCAGCTTAGGTAGACTAGCGAAAGTTGACAATGAGCAGTTCTTC
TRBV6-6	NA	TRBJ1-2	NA	CASTPWGRVGYTF	TGTGCCAGCACACCTTGGGGCAGGGTGGGCTACACCTTC
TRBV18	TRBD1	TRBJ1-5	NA	CASSTDRISNQPQHF	TGTGCCAGCTCCACGGACAGGATTAGCAATCAGCCCCAGCATTTT
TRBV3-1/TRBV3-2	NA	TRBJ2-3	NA	CASSQDSVFHGTSRTDTQYF	TGTGCCAGCAGCCAAGATTCTGTTTTCCATGGGACATCCCGCACAGATACGCAGTATTTT
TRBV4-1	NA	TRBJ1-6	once	CASSQELEYNSPLHF	TGCGCCAGCAGCCAAGAACTAGAGTATAATTCACCCCTCCACTTT
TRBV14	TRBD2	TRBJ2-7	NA	CASSQGGLARIDEQYF	TGTGCCAGCAGCCAAGGGGGACTAGCCCGTATCGACGAGCAGTACTTC
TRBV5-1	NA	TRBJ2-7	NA	CASSLSGSSYEQYF	TGCGCCAGCAGCTTATCCGGGAGCTCCTACGAGCAGTACTTC